Here is one T cell receptor (beta chain) with its context. What it recognizes is unknown. The data were taken from a study of CD8 T cells in Susac syndrome. Study observations and caveats: By the study's own acknowledgment, its TCR sequencing and HLA analysis included relatively few individuals.

Random hexamers primed reverse transcription of about 0.45 to 1 ug RNA. TCRdb processed the immunoSEQ multiplex PCR reads anew with MiXCR; each CDR3 protein has one entry. The sample shows approximately 130,000 distinct CDR3 sequences, around 91% of them seen only once. The CDR3 is 15 amino acids. V was clipped by 2 bases and J by 4 bases, with 14 bases between them. V gene TRBV12-3 or TRBV12-4 combines with J gene TRBJ1-1; D possibly corresponds to TRBD1 (5 bases). The sequence was obtained from a human donor with multiple sclerosis. Specimen: CD8+ T cells from PBMCs. This CDR3 reads CASSLLQGEGTEAFF. CDR3 coding DNA: TGTGCCAGCAGTTTACTTCAGGGCGAGGGCACTGAAGCTTTCTTT.